These 31 T cell receptor beta chains were sequenced from one sample in a study of T cells in Graves' hyperthyroidism and ophthalmopathy. Amplified TCR beta CDR3 regions derived from RNA transcripts. The TCR CDR3 first-round RT-PCR relied on the HTBI primer set. TCRdb called the multiplex PCR reads again in MiXCR, with one record for every CDR3 protein. The profile shows some 740,000 distinct CDR3 sequences, less than 15% of them singletons. The sample taken for sequencing was blood. These receptors all come from a woman aged 18 to 35 with Graves' hyperthyroidism.

There are many counts of this clonotype. The chain links TRBV7-2 to TRBJ2-5; possibly TRBD1 or TRBD2 for D (6 bases each). CDR1 is SGHTA, CDR2 FQGNSA, per germline. V gave up 1 base and J gave up 2 bases, with 11 bases separating them. The CDR3 runs 15 residues. CDR3: CASSLGGARQETQYF. Here the CDR3 DNA reads TGTGCCAGCAGCTTAGGGGGGGCACGGCAAGAGACCCAGTACTTC.

This clonotype showed up just a few times. The rearrangement links TRBV20-1 to TRBJ2-2, with TRBD1 as a possible D gene (6 bases). CDR1 is DFQATT, CDR2 SNEGSKA, per germline (reference sequence). V dropped 0 bases and J dropped 4 bases, with 15 bases sitting between them. This CDR3 has 16 amino acids. For the CDR3, the DNA is TGCAGTGCTAGAGATACGCAGGGGCCGGGCACCGGGGAGCTGTTTTTT. This gives the protein CSARDTQGPGTGELFF.

The table lists this clonotype with a count of one. This sequence joins TRBV19 and TRBJ1-5, with TRBD1 identical over 8 bases. Germline CDR1 LNHDA, CDR2 SQIVND (reference sequence). The CDR3 sequence is 14 residues long. The junction had 5 bases not matched to a gene; V was cut back by 3 bases and J by 7 bases. CDR3 sequence: CASSMKDRVQPQHF. CDR3 nucleotide sequence: TGTGCCAGTAGTATGAAGGACAGGGTACAGCCCCAGCATTTT.

This clonotype has more than one count but fewer than ten. This chain uses TRBV5-1 with TRBJ2-7; 10 bases match TRBD2. From germline, CDR1 is SGHRS and CDR2 YFSETQ. The CDR3 is 17 residues long. The J segment lost 3 bases and the V segment lost 0 bases, leaving 9 bases of the junction unmatched. In DNA, the CDR3 is TGCGCCAGCAGCTTGGATTCGGGGACTAGCGACGTCTACGAGCAGTACTTC. Its translation is CASSLDSGTSDVYEQYF. Complete variable domain (other parts from reference TRBV5-1 and TRBJ2-7): KAGVTQTPRYLIKTRGQQVTLSCSPISGHRSVSWYQQTPGQGLQFLFEYFSETQRNKGNFPGRFSGRQFSNSRSEMNVSTLELGDSALYLCASSLDSGTSDVYEQYFGPGTRLTVT.

This clonotype was seen at least ten times. The V and J genes are TRBV20-1 and TRBJ1-2; D gene unclear. The germline gives CDR1 DFQATT, CDR2 SNEGSKA (reference sequence). Trimming removed 0 bases from V and 3 bases from J, with 11 bases in between. CDR3 length equals 14 residues. CDR3 DNA: TGCAGTGCTAGAGATTTAAGTTCCTACTATGGCTACACCTTC. Its translation is CSARDLSSYYGYTF.

In regard to this clonotype: Its ends do not fully match the called genes, so a read error is possible. V usage is TRBV19 and J usage is TRBJ2-1; 15 bases line up with TRBD2. The CDR3 contains 18 residues. Germline-derived CDR1 and CDR2 are LNHDA and SQIVND (reference sequence). CDR3 bases: TGTGCCAGTAGTATCGGGACTAGCGGGAGGTTTTCCTACAATGAGCAGCTCTTC. Translating gives CASSIGTSGRFSYNEQLF.

This clonotype was seen repeatedly, ten times or more. The chain has TRBV24-1 and TRBJ2-5; 7 nucleotides line up with TRBD1. The J segment lost 4 bases and the V segment lost 6 bases, leaving 4 bases of the junction unmatched. Germline CDR1 and CDR2: KGHDR and SFDVKD. The CDR3 contains 13 residues. The CDR3 coding sequence is TGTGCCACCAGTCGGGACAGTCGAGAGACCCAGTACTTC. This gives the protein CATSRDSRETQYF.

This clonotype was observed many times. This rearrangement joins TRBV11-2 to TRBJ2-1, with 9 bases fitting TRBD2. Germline values: CDR1 SGHAT, CDR2 FQNNGV. The ends lost 0 bases at V and 4 bases at J; junction bases unmatched: 4. The CDR3 spans 16 residues. In DNA form, the CDR3 reads TGTGCCAGCAGCTTAGAGGCGGGAGGGCCGTACAATGAGCAGTTCTTC. Translated, it gives CASSLEAGGPYNEQFF.

This chain uses TRBV20-1 with TRBJ1-5; D is possibly TRBD1 (5 bases). This CDR3 contains 15 residues. Trimming left V 0 bases short and J 3 bases short, with 12 bases between. CDR1 is DFQATT and CDR2 is SNEGSKA in the germline V gene (reference sequence). CDR3 DNA sequence: TGCAGTGCTAGAGATTTTTCAGGGAACAATCAGCCCCAGCATTTT. This translates into CSARDFSGNNQPQHF.

The table lists this clonotype with a few counts. The J gene is TRBJ2-7, the V gene TRBV7-9; D may be TRBD2 (6 bases). The CDR3 sequence is 15 residues long. V was clipped by 5 bases and J by 2 bases, with 16 bases between them. Germline CDR1 SEHNR, CDR2 FQNEAQ (reference sequence). In DNA, the CDR3 is TGTGCCAGCAGCCCGGACCCCGGGAGACCCTACGAGCAGTACTTC. Protein product: CASSPDPGRPYEQYF.

This chain uses TRBV19 with TRBJ2-7; TRBD2 is a possible D gene (5 bases). V gave up 7 bases and J gave up 3 bases, with 22 bases separating them. Germline CDR1 reads LNHDA; CDR2 reads SQIVND (reference sequence). This CDR3 is built from 16 residues. The chain's CDR3 is CASKRSHRGTDYEQYF. For the CDR3, the DNA is TGTGCCAGTAAGCGCTCACACCGGGGAACGGACTACGAGCAGTACTTC.

This clonotype was observed at least ten times. The chain recombines TRBV12-3 or TRBV12-4 with TRBJ2-1; possible D gene TRBD2, 6 bases. CDR3 length equals 16 residues. V was trimmed by 1 base and J by 1 base, leaving 11 bases between them. The CDR3 region has the DNA TGTGCCAGCAGTTTAGGGAACCGGGAGTCCTACAATGAGCAGTTCTTC. Protein: CASSLGNRESYNEQFF.

The chain carries TRBV18 and TRBJ2-1, with TRBD2 matching 14 bases. This CDR3 has 17 residues. The germline V gene has CDR1 KGHSH and CDR2 LQKENI. V gave up 3 bases and J gave up 8 bases; unmatched junction bases: 9. The CDR3 coding sequence is TGTGCCAGCTCACCCGGGCAAGGGACTAGCGGGAGACATGAGCAGTTCTTC. Translation: CASSPGQGTSGRHEQFF.

This clonotype was recorded many times. The rearrangement uses TRBV6-1 and TRBJ1-1; tentative D call: TRBD1 (5 bases). The CDR3 is 18 residues long. V was shortened by 6 bases and J by 1 base, with 24 bases between the two germline ends. Germline loops: CDR1 MNHNS, CDR2 SASEGT. CDR3 sequence: CASRRGASLTWGNTEAFF. The CDR3 DNA reads as TGTGCCAGCAGACGTGGGGCTTCCTTAACCTGGGGGAACACTGAAGCTTTCTTT.

This clonotype was detected a few times. This chain links TRBV12-3 or TRBV12-4 with TRBJ2-1; D gene ambiguous. This CDR3 has 11 residues. Trimming cost V 2 bases and J 13 bases, with 9 bases left between them. CDR3 region: CASSLRETQFF. The CDR3 bases are TGTGCCAGCAGTTTACGCGAGACCCAGTTCTTC.

The V and J genes are TRBV18 and TRBJ1-2; 7 nucleotides align to TRBD1. Per the germline V gene, CDR1 is KGHSH and CDR2 is LQKENI. The CDR3 covers 15 residues. With 6 bases clipped from V and 5 bases from J, the junction kept 12 bases outside the gene matches. CDR3 coding DNA: TGTGCCAGCTCCAAAACGGAGGGGGCGGGATATGGCTACACCTTC. It specifies CASSKTEGAGYGYTF.

The sample holds a few counts of this clonotype. The V call is TRBV4-1, the J call TRBJ2-7; TRBD1 matches at 7 bases. CDR1 is MGHRA and CDR2 is YSYEKL in the germline V gene. The CDR3 has 13 amino acids. V dropped 4 bases and J dropped 6; count of bases not matched to a gene: 6. The CDR3, as DNA: TGCGCCAGCAGCCGTATCAGGACAGGCGAGCAGTACTTC. This encodes CASSRIRTGEQYF.

Concerning this clonotype: The germline gene is not matched at one end of the junction; a read error may be the cause. Written as DNA, the CDR3 is TGTGCCAGCCGGGAGGACTCCCACAATGAGCAGTTCTTC. Protein sequence: CASREDSHNEQFF. The chain carries TRBV25-1 and TRBJ2-1, with 7 bases aligning to TRBD2. Per the germline V gene, CDR1 is MGHDK and CDR2 is SYGVNS. CDR3 size: 13 residues.

This chain connects TRBV19 to TRBJ2-7; a weak D match, TRBD1 (5 bases). V gave up 4 bases and J gave up 1 base, with 14 bases separating them. Germline V gene lookup returns CDR1 LNHDA and CDR2 SQIVND (reference sequence). The CDR3 consists of 15 residues. The CDR3 nucleotides are TGTGCCAGTAGTAATGCCGGGCAGGGATCCTACGAGCAGTACTTC. Translating it yields CASSNAGQGSYEQYF.

A few counts support this clonotype. The rearrangement joins TRBV28 to TRBJ2-1; D is unclear. The V gene lost 3 bases and the J gene lost 8 bases, with 11 bases spanning the gap. Looked up from germline, CDR1 is MDHEN and CDR2 is SYDVKM. The CDR3 contains 13 residues. The CDR3 here is CASSFPLVDEQFF. Written as DNA, the CDR3 is TGTGCCAGCAGTTTTCCCTTGGTGGATGAGCAGTTCTTC.

This clonotype appeared many times. The chain recombines TRBV2 with TRBJ2-7; 10 nucleotides align to TRBD1. The CDR3 runs to 15 residues. Germline-derived CDR1 and CDR2 are SNHLY and FYNNEI. J gave up 6 bases and V 5 bases, and 10 bases lay outside the gene matches. The DNA of the CDR3 is TGTGCCAGCAGTTGGCCGGGACAGGGGAGGAGCGAGCAGTACTTC. Protein: CASSWPGQGRSEQYF.

V is TRBV12-3 or TRBV12-4 and J is TRBJ2-3; D is possibly TRBD1 (5 bases). V was clipped by 5 bases and J by 2 bases, with 11 bases between them. The CDR3 extends over 14 amino acids. CDR3 sequence reads: CASSDRTYTDTQYF. CDR3 DNA sequence: TGTGCCAGCAGTGACCGGACATACACAGATACGCAGTATTTT.

Many counts were recorded for this clonotype. CDR3 sequence (DNA): TGTGCCAGCAGCCAAGACAGGATTGAGCAGTTCTTC. It codes for CASSQDRIEQFF. The chain links TRBV3-1 to TRBJ2-1; D is ambiguous. Germline lookup yields CDR1 LGHDT and CDR2 YNNKEL (reference sequence). Trimming stripped 0 bases from V and 9 bases from J, with 6 bases between. The CDR3 loop spans 12 amino acids.

Many counts were recorded for this clonotype. This rearrangement joins TRBV28 to TRBJ2-2, with D maybe TRBD2 (6 bases). The germline V gene has CDR1 MDHEN and CDR2 SYDVKM. V was clipped by 7 bases and J by 3 bases, with 15 bases between them. The CDR3 has 15 amino acids. The DNA of the CDR3 is TGTGCCAGCAATAGGCGGGGAACTTACACCGGGGAGCTGTTTTTT. Protein: CASNRRGTYTGELFF.

This clonotype was observed a handful of times. A read error is possible here, since a much larger clone lies one base away. The rearrangement joins TRBV12-3 or TRBV12-4 to TRBJ1-2; D not certain. The CDR3 runs to 12 residues. This CDR3 is CAGSRNLYGYTF. The CDR3 bases are TGTGCCGGCAGCCGAAACCTCTATGGCTACACCTTC.

The chain couples TRBV29-1 to TRBJ2-7, with 8 bases identical to TRBD2. The ends lost 5 bases at V and 5 bases at J; junction bases unmatched: 14. CDR1 and CDR2 (germline): SQVTM, ANQGSEA. The CDR3 is 15 amino acids. Written as DNA, the CDR3 is TGCAGCGTTTCGCAACAGCGCGGGAGGTACAACGAGCAGTACTTC. Residues: CSVSQQRGRYNEQYF.

This clonotype has only a few counts. This chain uses TRBV10-3 with TRBJ2-1; 8 bases align to TRBD2. Germline V lookup: CDR1 ENHRY, CDR2 SYGVKD. The CDR3 runs 14 residues. V was clipped by 4 bases and J by 4 bases; unmatched bases: 3. CDR3: CAISAAGGYNEQFF. The CDR3 nucleotides read TGTGCCATCAGTGCGGCGGGGGGATACAATGAGCAGTTCTTC.

This clonotype was seen ten or more times. The chain combines TRBV27 with TRBJ1-1, with a weak D call TRBD1 (6 bases). The CDR3 has 14 residues. CDR1 is MNHEY, CDR2 SMNVEV, per germline (reference sequence). The V gene lost 3 bases and the J gene lost 1 base, with 9 bases spanning the gap. The CDR3 region has the DNA TGTGCCAGCAGTTTTCAGGGGTGGAACACTGAAGCTTTCTTT. This codes for CASSFQGWNTEAFF.

This clonotype was seen a few times. The genes are TRBV5-4 and TRBJ2-3; 11 bases are shared with TRBD2. This CDR3 is built from 16 residues. V dropped 3 bases and J dropped 2; count of bases not matched to a gene: 5. The germline gives CDR1 SGHNT, CDR2 YYREEE (reference sequence). CDR3 DNA sequence: TGTGCCAGCAGCTCAGTAGCGGGAGGGGACACAGATACGCAGTATTTT. It specifies CASSSVAGGDTDTQYF.

Ten or more counts support this clonotype. This sequence joins TRBV7-2 and TRBJ2-7; D call uncertain. Trimming pared 4 bases from V and 0 bases from J, leaving 19 bases between. This CDR3 is built from 17 residues. Germline V CDR1 and CDR2: SGHTA, FQGNSA. The CDR3 DNA follows: TGTGCCAGCAGCTATGGCAATAGAGGTCAAGGCTCCTACGAGCAGTACTTC. It yields the protein CASSYGNRGQGSYEQYF. Drawing the rest from reference TRBV7-2 and TRBJ2-7, the complete variable domain is GAGVSQSPSNKVTEKGKDVELRCDPISGHTALYWYRQSLGQGLEFLIYFQGNSAPDKSGLPSDRFSAERTGGSVSTLTIQRTQQEDSAVYLCASSYGNRGQGSYEQYFGPGTRLTVT.

This clonotype appeared a few times. The chain combines TRBV27 with TRBJ2-5, with D uncertain. CDR1 and CDR2 (germline): MNHEY, SMNVEV (reference sequence). V lost 7 bases and J lost 7, with 16 bases in between. The CDR3 has 13 residues. CDR3: CASTYGPLGTQYF. The CDR3 DNA is TGTGCCAGCACCTACGGGCCCCTTGGGACCCAGTACTTC.